Here is one TCR beta chain with its context. What it binds is not known. CDR1 SGHRS and CDR2 YFSETQ come from the germline V gene. J lost 0 bases, V lost 2 bases, and 5 bases had no gene match. The CDR3 runs 16 residues. The data were obtained in a study of T-cell reconstitution after alpha-beta-depleted transplantation in children. Findings of the study overall: Several hundred expanded graft clones reportedly were the source of alpha-beta T cells about two months after transplant.

During its preparation, the TCRbeta library received unique molecular identifiers. TCRdb processed the PCR reads anew with MiXCR; each CDR3 protein has one entry. The sample lists about 980,000 distinct CDR3 sequences; roughly 31% were seen once. The TCR originated in a boy under three years old who had a stem cell transplant for SCID, so the T cells may come from the graft donor. The chain uses TRBV5-1 and TRBJ2-3; 8 bases align to TRBD2. Sequencing was performed on PBMCs, mostly from graft donor cells, taken 360 days after TCRalphabeta/CD19-depleted stem cell transplant. CDR3 sequence reads: CASSFSGVTSTDTQYF. The CDR3 nucleotides are TGCGCCAGCAGCTTTAGCGGGGTGACGAGCACAGATACGCAGTATTTT.